The rows below give T cell receptor beta chains drawn from one sample of a study of T cells in tuberculosis. Clones were sequenced by immunoSEQ multiplex PCR, and TCRdb holds only the in-frame ones, with some missing. This table has 20,000 to 25,000 clones, approximately 90% appearing once. Sequenced: PBMCs. The source is a donor between 10 and 35 years old with latent tuberculosis or without tuberculosis infection. Each CDR3 is given without its conserved first and last residue. Some rows mark clone size as missing; the rest say once, few, many or name a class of expanded clone.

clone_size: once; v_call: TRBV2; cdr3_aa: ASSGGQLTEAF
clone_size: NA; v_call: TRBV19; cdr3_aa: ASRVLREDNTEAF
clone_size: NA; v_call: TRBV6-1; cdr3_aa: ASRDRHVYNSPLH
clone_size: once; v_call: TRBV5-4; cdr3_aa: ASSLSGTGISDTQY
clone_size: NA; v_call: TRBV29-1; cdr3_aa: SVLFPSGIAKNIQY
clone_size: NA; v_call: TRBV29-1; cdr3_aa: SVVTGEAF
clone_size: NA; v_call: TRBV10-3; cdr3_aa: ATGQGNTEAF
clone_size: NA; v_call: TRBV4-1; cdr3_aa: ASSQARSKPYEQY
clone_size: NA; v_call: TRBV2; cdr3_aa: ASSGGPGRGRSYEQY
clone_size: once; v_call: TRBV6-5; cdr3_aa: ASRPNRGTQPQH
clone_size: NA; v_call: TRBV7-2; cdr3_aa: ASTSGEIDTQY
clone_size: once; v_call: TRBV30; cdr3_aa: AGEGVRGSYEQY
clone_size: NA; v_call: TRBV11-2; cdr3_aa: ASSVREQGPNPDTEAF
clone_size: NA; v_call: TRBV5-6; cdr3_aa: ASSPGGAGEKLF
clone_size: NA; v_call: TRBV7-2; cdr3_aa: ASSRVLVLAGGNEQF
clone_size: NA; v_call: TRBV4-3; cdr3_aa: ASSQEILGREEAF
clone_size: NA; v_call: TRBV6-5; cdr3_aa: ASSGGGHPTYEQY
clone_size: NA; v_call: TRBV10-3; cdr3_aa: AISESGRDGEQY
clone_size: NA; v_call: TRBV13; cdr3_aa: ASSLGLLAGDNGEQF
clone_size: NA; v_call: TRBV10-2; cdr3_aa: ASRLGGDEQY
clone_size: medium-sized; v_call: TRBV19; cdr3_aa: ASTSGSREAF
clone_size: NA; v_call: TRBV12-5; cdr3_aa: ASGLVVPVLGQAFRGYT
clone_size: NA; v_call: TRBV11-2; cdr3_aa: ASSPVGGLKETQY
clone_size: NA; v_call: TRBV29-1; cdr3_aa: SVVVQGNTEAF